This T cell receptor (beta chain) was captured in a study of CD8+ T cells in alopecia areata. Sequencing used cDNA as its template, made by extracting RNA and reverse transcribing it. Clones were read by immunoSEQ multiplex PCR, and TCRdb kept only the in-frame ones, dropping some. The sample carries 110,000 to 150,000 clones, roughly 64% recorded once. This CDR3 region has 14 residues. Germline assignment: CDR1 SNHLY and CDR2 FYNNEI. V was shortened by 4 bases and J by 13 bases, with 19 bases between the two germline ends. Sample: CD4+ T cells sorted from blood, taken at week 0. This sequence joins TRBV2 and TRBJ2-2, with a possible D match to TRBD2 (6 bases). The clonotype originates from a human donor with alopecia areata. The CDR3 DNA reads TGTGCCAGCAGTGTGGAGGGGCCGATCCTTGGGCTGTTTTTT. Translated: CASSVEGPILGLFF.